The 16 T cell receptor beta chains in this list originate from one sample, sequenced in a study of blood T cells in healthy people across ages. Alongside a J-beta primer mix, a sample-barcoded 5' primer served in a second PCR lasting roughly 6 to 11 cycles. In TCRdb, the 5' RACE reads were re-called with MiXCR into one record per CDR3 protein. Here the sample spans fewer than 750,000 distinct CDR3 sequences, roughly 43% being singletons. Sequencing used blood. The receptors here all came from an elderly man in good health.

This clonotype occurred a few times. V gene TRBV20-1 combines with J gene TRBJ1-5; D unclear. The CDR3 length is 15 residues. CDR1 is DFQATT, CDR2 SNEGSKA, per germline (reference sequence). V lost 0 bases and J 6 bases, leaving 15 bases between the germline ends. The CDR3 region is CSARDLRSPFQPQHF. The CDR3, as DNA: TGCAGTGCTAGAGATCTACGCAGCCCCTTTCAGCCCCAGCATTTT.

This clonotype was detected a few times. The V call is TRBV20-1, the J call TRBJ2-1, with 9 positions matching TRBD2. The CDR3 is made up of 14 amino acids. V lost 3 bases and J lost 9; bases outside the gene matches: 9. Per germline, CDR1 DFQATT and CDR2 SNEGSKA (reference sequence). The CDR3 bases are TGCAGTGCTAGTTTCAGCGGGGGGTCGGGTGAGCAGTTCTTC. Its protein product is CSASFSGGSGEQFF.

This clonotype was picked up one time. The chain joins TRBV12-3 or TRBV12-4 to TRBJ2-2, with D uncertain. V lost 8 bases, J lost 0 bases, and 10 bases lay in between. CDR3 size: 14 residues. CDR3 amino acids: CASQMGTNTGELFF. CDR3 in DNA: TGTGCCAGCCAGATGGGGACGAACACCGGGGAGCTGTTTTTT.

The rearrangement links TRBV20-1 to TRBJ2-2; TRBD2 agrees at 10 bases. The CDR3 length is 16 residues. V shed 4 bases and J 6 bases; nucleotides not matched to a gene: 11. Per the germline V gene, CDR1 is DFQATT and CDR2 is SNEGSKA (reference sequence). The CDR3 reads CSATYSGRPLPGELFF. The CDR3 coding sequence is TGCAGTGCTACGTATAGCGGGAGGCCTCTCCCCGGGGAGCTGTTTTTT.

Ten or more counts support this clonotype. The chain carries TRBV29-1 and TRBJ2-1; 9 bases map to TRBD1. Germline V gene sequence: CDR1 SQVTM, CDR2 ANQGSEA. V dropped 4 bases and J dropped 4; count of bases not matched to a gene: 14. The CDR3 loop spans 17 amino acids. The CDR3 bases are TGCAGCGTTGGGACAGGGGCTGATGCGGTTGTTTACAATGAGCAGTTCTTC. Residues: CSVGTGADAVVYNEQFF.

This clonotype was detected only a few times. A clone one base away is much larger, so this may be a read error. This chain connects TRBV11-1 to TRBJ2-5; D perhaps matches TRBD1 (5 bases). Trimming pared 0 bases from V and 11 bases from J, leaving 16 bases between. Germline-derived CDR1 and CDR2 are SGHAT and FQDESV (reference sequence). The CDR3 is made up of 14 amino acids. The CDR3 bases are TGTGCCAGCAGCTTAGCCGCAGGGTTGGATGAGCAGTACTTC. Protein sequence: CASSLAAGLDEQYF.

This clonotype was counted between two and nine times. J is TRBJ2-3 and V is TRBV7-3; 9 nucleotides agree with TRBD1. J lost 4 bases, V lost 3 bases, and 8 bases had no gene match. The CDR3 runs 16 residues. Germline V gene lookup returns CDR1 SGHTA and CDR2 FQGTGA. CDR3 DNA: TGTGCCAGCAGCTTGACCGGGACAGGGTCACCAGATACGCAGTATTTT. Amino acids: CASSLTGTGSPDTQYF.

The J gene is TRBJ2-5, the V gene TRBV7-2, with no clear D. The tail of the sequence fits TRBJ2-7 better, so the J call may be wrong. The V gene's germline CDR1 is SGHTA and CDR2 FQGNSA. This CDR3 comprises 16 residues. This CDR3 is CASSLSPNKPPCEQYF. The CDR3 DNA sequence: TGTGCCAGCAGCTTATCCCCTAACAAGCCCCCCTGCGAGCAGTACTTC.

The chain joins TRBV29-1 to TRBJ1-4, with a weak D call TRBD1 (5 bases). Per the germline V gene, CDR1 is SQVTM and CDR2 is ANQGSEA. Trimming left V 7 bases short and J 6 bases short, with 12 bases between. The CDR3 is 12 amino acids. CDR3 protein: CSGTGTDEKLFF. For the CDR3, the DNA is TGCAGCGGCACCGGGACTGATGAAAAACTGTTTTTT.

CDR3 sequence (DNA): TGCAGTGCCCGCCGATGCTTGATGTCGGGTACAGATACGCAGTATTTT. As protein: CSARRCLMSGTDTQYF. The chain carries TRBV20-1 and TRBJ2-3; no definite D call. The V gene lost 6 bases and the J gene lost 3 bases, with 22 bases spanning the gap. Germline CDR1 is DFQATT and CDR2 is SNEGSKA (reference sequence). The CDR3 runs 16 residues.

This clonotype was picked up many times. This rearrangement joins TRBV6-6 to TRBJ1-6; TRBD1 agrees at 7 bases. Trimming cost V 7 bases and J 6 bases; bases outside gene matches: 9. Germline CDR1 and CDR2: MNHNY and SVGAGI (reference sequence). The CDR3 sequence is 15 residues long. DNA of the CDR3: TGTGCCAGCACTCTACAGGGGCGCAGTAATTCACCCCTCCACTTT. Its translation: CASTLQGRSNSPLHF.

The V and J genes are TRBV5-8 and TRBJ2-1, with 7 positions matching TRBD1. Germline-derived CDR1 and CDR2 are SGHTS and YDEGEE. The CDR3 loop spans 14 amino acids. V shed 4 bases and J 5 bases; nucleotides not matched to a gene: 6. The CDR3 sequence: CASSPGQADNEQFF. CDR3 bases: TGTGCCAGCAGCCCTGGACAGGCCGACAATGAGCAGTTCTTC.

This clonotype was seen a handful of times. The gene calls are TRBV12-5 and TRBJ2-3; D is unclear. This CDR3 has 9 amino acids. The V gene's germline CDR1 is LGHNT and CDR2 FRNRAP. The germline V and J ends were trimmed by 6 bases and 14 bases, with 9 bases remaining between them. CDR3 nucleotides: TGTGCTAGTGGCGTCCCCTCGTATTTT. Amino acid sequence: CASGVPSYF.

The genes are TRBV13 and TRBJ1-4; 11 nucleotides agree with TRBD1. This CDR3 is 15 amino acids long. Losses at the gene ends were 5 bases for V and 7 bases for J; bases not matched to a gene: 6. Germline assignment: CDR1 PRHDT and CDR2 FYEKMQ (reference sequence). The CDR3 sequence is CASSPPGTGGEKLFF. As DNA, the CDR3 is TGTGCCAGCAGCCCCCCCGGGACAGGGGGTGAAAAACTGTTTTTT.

This clonotype was detected a few times. The J gene is TRBJ1-1, the V gene TRBV3-1; D call uncertain. This CDR3 is 12 amino acids long. CDR1 and CDR2 from the germline V gene are LGHDT and YNNKEL (reference sequence). Trimming pared 4 bases from V and 4 bases from J, leaving 7 bases between. The CDR3 coding sequence is TGTGCCAGCAGCCTCCCTGGCACTGAAGCTTTCTTT. Translated, it gives CASSLPGTEAFF.

The chain has TRBV3-1 and TRBJ2-7, with D tentatively TRBD1 or TRBD2 (5 bases each). The V end was cut by 3 bases, the J end by 10 bases, with 19 bases between. Germline values: CDR1 LGHDT, CDR2 YNNKEL (reference sequence). The CDR3 is 14 residues long. CDR3 amino acids: CASSQSGATGAQYF. In nucleotides, the CDR3 is TGTGCCAGCAGCCAGTCCGGCGCCACCGGGGCCCAGTACTTC.